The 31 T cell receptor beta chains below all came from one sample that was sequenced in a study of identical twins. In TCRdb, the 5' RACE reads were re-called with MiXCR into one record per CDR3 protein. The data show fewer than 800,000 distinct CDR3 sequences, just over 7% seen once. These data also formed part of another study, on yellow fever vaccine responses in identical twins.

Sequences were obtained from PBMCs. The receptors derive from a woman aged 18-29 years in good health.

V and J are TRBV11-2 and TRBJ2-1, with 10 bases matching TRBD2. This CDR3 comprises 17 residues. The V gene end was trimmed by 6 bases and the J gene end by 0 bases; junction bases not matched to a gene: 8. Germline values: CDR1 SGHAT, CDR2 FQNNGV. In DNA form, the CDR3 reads TGTGCCAGCAGTTCTCGGATAGCGGGAGGCTCCTACAATGAGCAGTTCTTC. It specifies CASSSRIAGGSYNEQFF. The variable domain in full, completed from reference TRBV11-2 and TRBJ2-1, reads EAGVAQSPRYKIIEKRQSVAFWCNPISGHATLYWYQQILGQGPKLLIQFQNNGVVDDSQLPKDRFSAERLKGVDSTLKIQPAKLEDSAVYLCASSSRIAGGSYNEQFFGPGTRLTVL.

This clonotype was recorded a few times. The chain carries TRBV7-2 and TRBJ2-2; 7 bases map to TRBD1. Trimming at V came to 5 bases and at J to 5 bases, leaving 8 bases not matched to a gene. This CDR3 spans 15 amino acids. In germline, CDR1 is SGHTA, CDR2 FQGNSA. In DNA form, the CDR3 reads TGTGCCAGCAGCCTGACAGGGTCCCTTACCGGGGAGCTGTTTTTT. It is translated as CASSLTGSLTGELFF.

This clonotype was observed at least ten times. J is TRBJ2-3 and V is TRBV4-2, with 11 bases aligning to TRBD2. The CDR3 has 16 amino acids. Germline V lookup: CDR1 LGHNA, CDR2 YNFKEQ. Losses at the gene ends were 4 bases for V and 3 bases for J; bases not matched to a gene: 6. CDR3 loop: CASSRDLAGGTDTQYF. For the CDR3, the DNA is TGTGCCAGCAGCCGCGACCTAGCGGGGGGAACAGATACGCAGTATTTT.

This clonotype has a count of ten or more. CDR3 loop: CASSFGQGKTQYF. The CDR3 DNA follows: TGTGCCAGCAGTTTCGGACAGGGAAAGACCCAGTACTTC. The chain combines TRBV12-3 or TRBV12-4 with TRBJ2-5; 8 bases are shared with TRBD1. CDR3 length equals 13 residues. The ends lost 3 bases at V and 6 bases at J; junction bases unmatched: 3.

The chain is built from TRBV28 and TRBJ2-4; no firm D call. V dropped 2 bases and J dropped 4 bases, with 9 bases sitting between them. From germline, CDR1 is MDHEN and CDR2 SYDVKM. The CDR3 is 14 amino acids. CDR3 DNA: TGTGCCAGCAGTTTACTTCCGGAGAAAAACATTCAGTACTTC. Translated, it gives CASSLLPEKNIQYF.

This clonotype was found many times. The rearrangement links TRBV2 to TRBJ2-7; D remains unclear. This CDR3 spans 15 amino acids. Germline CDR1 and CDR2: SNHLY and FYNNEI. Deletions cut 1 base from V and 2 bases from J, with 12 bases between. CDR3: CASSEEWGTTYEQYF. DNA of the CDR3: TGTGCCAGCAGTGAAGAATGGGGAACTACCTACGAGCAGTACTTC.

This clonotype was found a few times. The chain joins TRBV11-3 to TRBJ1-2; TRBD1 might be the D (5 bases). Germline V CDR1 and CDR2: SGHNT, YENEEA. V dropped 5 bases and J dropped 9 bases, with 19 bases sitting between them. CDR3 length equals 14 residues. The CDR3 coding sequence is TGTGCCAGCAGCCCACCCGGGGGGGTGAATCGCTACACCTTC. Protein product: CASSPPGGVNRYTF.

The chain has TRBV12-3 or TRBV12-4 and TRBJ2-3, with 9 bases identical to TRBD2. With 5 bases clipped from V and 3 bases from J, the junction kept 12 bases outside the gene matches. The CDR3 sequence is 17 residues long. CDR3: CASSPRLAEAGTDTQYF. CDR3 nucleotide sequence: TGTGCCAGCAGTCCTAGACTAGCGGAGGCAGGAACAGATACGCAGTATTTT.

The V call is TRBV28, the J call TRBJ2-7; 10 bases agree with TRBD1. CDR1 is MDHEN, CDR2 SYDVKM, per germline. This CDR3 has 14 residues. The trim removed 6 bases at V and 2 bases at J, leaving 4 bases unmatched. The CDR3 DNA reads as TGTGCCAGCAGAGGACAGGGGGGTCCCTACGAGCAGTACTTC. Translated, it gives CASRGQGGPYEQYF.

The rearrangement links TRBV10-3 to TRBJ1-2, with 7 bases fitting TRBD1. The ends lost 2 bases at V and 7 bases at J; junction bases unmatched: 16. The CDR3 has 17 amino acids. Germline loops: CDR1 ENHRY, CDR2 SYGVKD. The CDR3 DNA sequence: TGTGCCATCAGTGAGGCGTTATCAGGGGGGCCACGGGGTGGCTACACCTTC. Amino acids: CAISEALSGGPRGGYTF.

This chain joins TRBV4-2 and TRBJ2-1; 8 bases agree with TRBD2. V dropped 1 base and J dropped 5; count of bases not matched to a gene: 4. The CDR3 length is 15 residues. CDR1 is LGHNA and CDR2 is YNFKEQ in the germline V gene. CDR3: CASSQAQRGHNEQFF. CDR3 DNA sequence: TGTGCCAGCAGCCAAGCCCAGCGGGGGCACAATGAGCAGTTCTTC.

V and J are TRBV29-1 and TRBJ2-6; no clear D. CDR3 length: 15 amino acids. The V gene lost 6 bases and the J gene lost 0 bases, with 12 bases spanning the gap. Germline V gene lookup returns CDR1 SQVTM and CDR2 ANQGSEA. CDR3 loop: CSVADGSSGANVLTF. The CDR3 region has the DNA TGCAGCGTAGCCGACGGAAGCTCTGGGGCCAACGTCCTGACTTTC.

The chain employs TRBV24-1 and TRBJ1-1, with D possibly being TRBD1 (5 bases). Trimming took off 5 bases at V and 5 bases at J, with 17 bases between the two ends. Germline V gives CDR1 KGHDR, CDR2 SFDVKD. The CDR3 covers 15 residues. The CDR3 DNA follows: TGTGCCACCAGTGGTGGGCAGGGAGGAAGGACTGAAGCTTTCTTT. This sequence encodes CATSGGQGGRTEAFF.

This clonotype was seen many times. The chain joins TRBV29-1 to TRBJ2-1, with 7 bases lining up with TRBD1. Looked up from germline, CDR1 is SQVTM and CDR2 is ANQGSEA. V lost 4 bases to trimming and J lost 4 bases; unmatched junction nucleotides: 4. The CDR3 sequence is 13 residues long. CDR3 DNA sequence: TGCAGCGTTGGACAGGGCGGGTACAATGAGCAGTTCTTC. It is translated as CSVGQGGYNEQFF.

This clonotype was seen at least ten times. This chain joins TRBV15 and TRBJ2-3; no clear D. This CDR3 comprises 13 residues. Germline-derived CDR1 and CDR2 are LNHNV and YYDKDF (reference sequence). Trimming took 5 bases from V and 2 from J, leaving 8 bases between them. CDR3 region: CATSPQFTDTQYF. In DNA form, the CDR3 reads TGTGCCACCAGCCCTCAGTTCACAGATACGCAGTATTTT.

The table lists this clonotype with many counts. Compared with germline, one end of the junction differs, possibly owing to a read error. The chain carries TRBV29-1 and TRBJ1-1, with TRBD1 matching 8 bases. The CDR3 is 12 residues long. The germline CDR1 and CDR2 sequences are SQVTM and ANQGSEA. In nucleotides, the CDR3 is TGCAGCGTTGAATCCACAGGGGGTGTGGGTTTTTTT. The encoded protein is CSVESTGGVGFF. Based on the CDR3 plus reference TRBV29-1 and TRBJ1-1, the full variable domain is SAVISQKPSRDICQRGTSLTIQCQVDSQVTMMFWYRQQPGQSLTLIATANQGSEATYESGFVIDKFPISRPNLTFSTLTVSNMSPEDSSIYLCSVESTGGVGFFGQGTRLTVV.

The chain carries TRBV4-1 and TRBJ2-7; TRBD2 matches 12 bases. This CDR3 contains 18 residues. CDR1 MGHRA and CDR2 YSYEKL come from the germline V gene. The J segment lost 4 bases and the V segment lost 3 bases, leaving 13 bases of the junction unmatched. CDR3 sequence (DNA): TGCGCCAGCAGCCAGAGGGGGCTAGCGGGAGGGCCTAGGTACGAGCAGTACTTC. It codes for CASSQRGLAGGPRYEQYF.

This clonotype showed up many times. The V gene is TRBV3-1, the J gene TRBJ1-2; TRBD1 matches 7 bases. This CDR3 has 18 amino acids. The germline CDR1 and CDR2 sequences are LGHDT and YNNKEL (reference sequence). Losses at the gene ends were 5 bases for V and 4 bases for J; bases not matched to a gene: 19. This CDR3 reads CASSNNAFDRAQIYGYTF. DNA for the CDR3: TGTGCCAGCAGCAACAATGCCTTCGACAGGGCGCAGATCTATGGCTACACCTTC.

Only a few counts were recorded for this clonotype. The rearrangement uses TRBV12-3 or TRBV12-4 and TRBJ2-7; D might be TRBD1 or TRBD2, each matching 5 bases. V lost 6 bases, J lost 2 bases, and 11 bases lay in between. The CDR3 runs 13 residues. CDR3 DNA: TGTGCCAGCAGGGTAGGGGAGCCCTACGAGCAGTACTTC. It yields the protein CASRVGEPYEQYF.

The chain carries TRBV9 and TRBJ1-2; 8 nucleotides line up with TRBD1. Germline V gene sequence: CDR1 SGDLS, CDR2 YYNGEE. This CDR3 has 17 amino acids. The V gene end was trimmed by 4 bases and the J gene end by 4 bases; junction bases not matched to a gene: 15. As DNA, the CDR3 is TGTGCCAGCAGCCCCCAGGAGGACAGGGAAGGCGGCTATGGCTACACCTTC. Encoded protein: CASSPQEDREGGYGYTF.

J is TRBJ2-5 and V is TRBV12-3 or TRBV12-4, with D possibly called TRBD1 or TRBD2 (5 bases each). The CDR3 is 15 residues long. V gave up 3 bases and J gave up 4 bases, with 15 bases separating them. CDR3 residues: CASSFDRGTLETQYF. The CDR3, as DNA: TGTGCCAGCAGTTTTGATCGGGGCACGCTAGAGACCCAGTACTTC.

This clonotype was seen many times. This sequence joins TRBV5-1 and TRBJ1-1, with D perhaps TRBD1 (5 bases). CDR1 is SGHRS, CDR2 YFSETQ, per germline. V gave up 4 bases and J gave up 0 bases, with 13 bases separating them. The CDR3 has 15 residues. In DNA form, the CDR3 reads TGCGCCAGCAGCCACGATGGACAACTGAACACTGAAGCTTTCTTT. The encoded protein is CASSHDGQLNTEAFF.

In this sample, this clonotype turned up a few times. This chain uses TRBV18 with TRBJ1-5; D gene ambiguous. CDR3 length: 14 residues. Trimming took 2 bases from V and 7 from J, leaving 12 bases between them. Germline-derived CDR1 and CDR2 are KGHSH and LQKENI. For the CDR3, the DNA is TGTGCCAGCTCACCAGTGGGAATCGGACAGCCCCAGCATTTT. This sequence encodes CASSPVGIGQPQHF.

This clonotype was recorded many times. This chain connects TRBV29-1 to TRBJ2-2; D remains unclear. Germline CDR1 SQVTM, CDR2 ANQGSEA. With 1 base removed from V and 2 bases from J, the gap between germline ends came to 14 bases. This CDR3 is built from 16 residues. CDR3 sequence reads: CSVEAPGWGNTGELFF. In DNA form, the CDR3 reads TGCAGCGTTGAAGCCCCCGGGTGGGGTAACACCGGGGAGCTGTTTTTT.

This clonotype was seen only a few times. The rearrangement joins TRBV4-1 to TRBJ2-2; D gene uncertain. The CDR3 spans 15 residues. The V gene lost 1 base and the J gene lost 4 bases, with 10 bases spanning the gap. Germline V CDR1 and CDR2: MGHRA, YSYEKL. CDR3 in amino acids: CASSQAPPGTGELFF. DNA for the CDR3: TGCGCCAGCAGCCAAGCCCCCCCCGGCACCGGGGAGCTGTTTTTT.

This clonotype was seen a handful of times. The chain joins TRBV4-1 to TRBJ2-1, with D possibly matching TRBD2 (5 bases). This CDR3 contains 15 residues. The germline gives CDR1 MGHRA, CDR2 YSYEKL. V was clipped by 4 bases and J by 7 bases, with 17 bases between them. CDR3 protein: CASSPLDLGVNEQFF. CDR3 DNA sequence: TGCGCCAGCAGCCCTTTGGACTTGGGAGTAAATGAGCAGTTCTTC.

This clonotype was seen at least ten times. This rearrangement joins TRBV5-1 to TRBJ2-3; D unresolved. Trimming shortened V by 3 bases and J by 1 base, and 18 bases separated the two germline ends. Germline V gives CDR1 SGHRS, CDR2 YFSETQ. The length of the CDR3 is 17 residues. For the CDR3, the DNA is TGCGCCAGCAGCTACCCCTCGCTACAGATCGGCACAGATACGCAGTATTTT. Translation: CASSYPSLQIGTDTQYF.

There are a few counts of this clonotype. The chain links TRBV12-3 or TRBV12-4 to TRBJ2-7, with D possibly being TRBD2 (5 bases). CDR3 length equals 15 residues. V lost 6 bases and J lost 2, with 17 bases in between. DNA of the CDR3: TGTGCCAGCAGCCTCCAGGCGGGTACGACCTACGAGCAGTACTTC. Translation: CASSLQAGTTYEQYF.

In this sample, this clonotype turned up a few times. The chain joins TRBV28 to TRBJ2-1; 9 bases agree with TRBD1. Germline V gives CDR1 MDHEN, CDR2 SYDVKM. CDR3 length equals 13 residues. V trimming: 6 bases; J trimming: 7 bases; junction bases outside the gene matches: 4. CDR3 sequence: CASSGQGRNEQFF. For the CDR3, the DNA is TGTGCCAGCAGCGGACAGGGGAGGAATGAGCAGTTCTTC.

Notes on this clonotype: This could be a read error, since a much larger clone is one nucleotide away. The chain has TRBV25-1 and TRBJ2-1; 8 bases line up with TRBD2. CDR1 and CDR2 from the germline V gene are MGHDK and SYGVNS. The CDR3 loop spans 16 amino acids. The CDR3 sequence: CSSRRPLAGGYNEQFF. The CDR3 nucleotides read TGTTCCAGCAGGAGGCCCCTGGCGGGGGGTTACAATGAGCAGTTCTTC. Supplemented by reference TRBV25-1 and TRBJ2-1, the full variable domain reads EADIYQTPRYLVIGTGKKITLECSQTMGHDKMYWYQQDPGMELHLIHYSYGVNSTEKGDLSSESTVSRIRTEHFPLTLESARPSHTSQYLCSSRRPLAGGYNEQFFGPGTRLTVL.

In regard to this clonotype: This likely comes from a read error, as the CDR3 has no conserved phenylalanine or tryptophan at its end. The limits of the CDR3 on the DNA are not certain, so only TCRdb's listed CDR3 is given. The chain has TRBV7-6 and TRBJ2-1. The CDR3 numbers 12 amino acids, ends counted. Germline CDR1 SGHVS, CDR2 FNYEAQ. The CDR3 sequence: CASSSTMGNIYL.